The clone carrying this T cell receptor (beta chain) was counted a single time. The CDR3 consists of 16 residues. CDR1 is SGHKS and CDR2 is YYEKEE in the germline V gene (reference sequence). V shed 4 bases and J 6 bases; nucleotides not matched to a gene: 12. Some clones are missing from TCRdb's copy, which holds only in-frame ones; the method was immunoSEQ multiplex PCR. The sample includes 290,000 or so clones, about nine tenths of them seen just once. The data derive from a study of blood T cell repertoires in COVID-19. Sequenced sample: PBMCs or T cells enriched from blood (not recorded which). The chain employs TRBV5-5 and TRBJ2-2; 7 nucleotides align to TRBD1. This clonotype was obtained from a young woman who had recovered from COVID-19. The CDR3 reads CASSPFGTEDSGELFF. The DNA for the CDR3 is TGTGCCAGCAGCCCCTTTGGGACAGAGGATTCCGGGGAGCTGTTTTTT. Full variable domain (remainder filled in from reference TRBV5-5 and TRBJ2-2): DAGVTQSPTHLIKTRGQQVTLRCSPISGHKSVSWYQQVLGQGPQFIFQYYEKEERGRGNFPDRFSARQFPNYSSELNVNALLLGDSALYLCASSPFGTEDSGELFFGEGSRLTVL.